These T cell receptor beta chains were read from a single sample in a study of PD-L1 blockade in urothelial cancer. This table comes from immunoSEQ multiplex PCR, and its TCRdb copy is limited to in-frame clones, with some not included. Here the sample spans about 51,000 clones, about 86% being singletons. Here the sequenced sample was PBMCs, taken around atezolizumab (anti-PD-L1) treatment. The receptors shown here come from a man aged 55 to 69 with urothelial cancer. Each CDR3 is given with its conserved first and last residue. A D gene is named only where the DNA matches it firmly. The size entry is marked missing in some rows and otherwise reads once, few, many or a size class.

j_gene	d_gene	v_gene	abundance	CDR3aa	CDR3nt
TRBJ2-1	TRBD2	TRBV7-6	-	CASSLAPGGYNEQFF	TGTGCCAGCAGCTTAGCCCCGGGGGGTTACAATGAGCAGTTCTTC
TRBJ2-1	TRBD2	TRBV18	-	CASSPRGAGGPSNEQFF	TGTGCCAGCTCACCACGAGGCGCGGGAGGGCCATCAAATGAGCAGTTCTTC
TRBJ2-7	-	TRBV19	-	CASSDDSSYEQYF	TGTGCCAGTAGCGATGACAGTTCCTACGAGCAGTACTTC
TRBJ2-1	TRBD2	TRBV19	-	CASNPGLADNEQFF	TGTGCCAGTAACCCGGGACTAGCGGACAATGAGCAGTTCTTC
TRBJ2-4	TRBD2	TRBV15	-	CATSRTGGSKNIQYF	TGTGCCACCAGCAGAACGGGGGGAAGCAAAAACATTCAGTACTTC
TRBJ1-3	TRBD1	TRBV2	few	CASSKGTVSPGNTIYF	TGTGCCAGCAGTAAGGGGACAGTATCTCCTGGAAACACCATATATTTT
TRBJ2-1	TRBD2	TRBV7-2	-	CASSLARAGGLRGEQFF	TGTGCCAGCAGCTTAGCGCGCGCGGGGGGCCTACGGGGTGAGCAGTTCTTC
TRBJ1-5	TRBD1	TRBV2	-	CASSGDRGQNQPQHF	TGTGCCAGCAGTGGGGACAGGGGGCAAAATCAGCCCCAGCATTTT
TRBJ2-7	TRBD2	TRBV5-4	-	CASSLVGGRNEQYF	TGTGCCAGCAGCTTGGTGGGAGGGAGAAACGAGCAGTACTTC
TRBJ2-2	TRBD2	TRBV7-7	-	CASSASGGGHTGELFF	TGTGCTAGCAGCGCAAGCGGGGGGGGACACACCGGGGAGCTGTTTTTT